This T cell receptor (beta chain) was captured by sequencing in a study of T cells in Graves' hyperthyroidism and ophthalmopathy (dated by TCRdb to 2018 to 2020). As for the study more broadly: Peripheral blood samples were taken at initial diagnosis, before any treatment was given. The 95 to 100 discovery patients were divided at random into training and test sets in a 7:3 ratio. Thyroid tissue and blood T-cell repertoires from six Graves' hyperthyroidism patients were also compared in the study. Once sampling was done, hyperthyroidism patients were given methimazole at a starting dose of 30 mg daily, whereas ophthalmopathy patients were given high-dose intravenous methylprednisolone. Whether ophthalmopathy could be predicted prospectively was tested in an independent validation cohort made up of 18 to 20 hyperthyroidism patients plus 17 patients who later progressed to ophthalmopathy. To identify distinguishing TCR V-J signatures, a discovery cohort of 95 to 100 patients was used, comprising 43 with Graves' ophthalmopathy and 55 to 65 with stable Graves' hyperthyroidism. The paper reports TCR Vbeta CDR3 sequencing of roughly 140 peripheral blood samples: under 45 ophthalmopathy, approximately 74 hyperthyroidism and around 17 progressor patients.

Between the V and J ends, shortened by 1 base and 6 bases respectively, the junction contains 4 bases. The CDR3 goes from the cysteine to the phenylalanine over 11 residues. Only CDR3 DNA is held: 33 bases, read in frame from base 1. The germline V gene encodes CDR1 LGHDT and CDR2 YNNKEL (reference sequence). The TCR beta CDR3 regions were amplified from RNA transcripts. For the first round of RT-PCR on the TCR CDR3, the HTBI primer set was used together with the Qiagen OneStep RT-PCR kit. Libraries were constructed in a second round of multiplex PCR, after which size selection and purification were performed. Paired-end sequencing of the libraries was performed with 100 bp reads on an Illumina HiSeq2000. Turning to the authors' computational methods: SOAPnuke was used to process the raw data, throwing out any read that contained adapters or uncalled bases, had a mean Phred below 15, or lacked an exact constant-primer or identifier match. COPE v1.2.5 was used to merge high-quality paired reads, and clonotypes were defined as unique nucleotide sequences. MiTCR v1.1 was used to align the clonotypes against IMGT TRBV, TRBD and TRBJ reference segments. The analysis was restricted to V-J combinations with a frequency above 0.0001, which together covered 99.2% of the repertoires. A TCS score was defined as the ratio between F50 (clonal expansion) and ExV (chaos), using BLOSUM62-based TCRdist between CDR3 peptides within each V-J. Welch's t-statistics and random forest reduced some 510 V-J features to roughly 13, which were used in a naive Bayes classifier (R e1071). TCRdb reanalyzed the raw reads on its own, using fastp at Q25 for trimming and MiXCR for clone calling, and kept in-frame beta chains. Each CDR3 protein gets just one entry, which takes the most common genes and DNA from the rows behind it. The V and J calls shown here were made by TCRdb, not taken from the authors' results. The sample data list about 360,000 distinct CDR3 sequences, and 13% of these were observed just once. The top ten constitute roughly 9.2% of the sample.

This clonotype was picked up many times. Its cognate antigen has yet to be identified. Qualities for individual bases were not recorded, and no much larger clone is one base off. Study-level results and caveats: In validation, the model predicted progression to ophthalmopathy a median of approximately 6.6 months before onset, with roughly 71% sensitivity and roughly 72% specificity. Most expanded thyroid clonotypes (frequency above 0.001) were also detected in blood, a finding suggesting that blood repertoires may reflect thyroid immune responses. No statistical method was used to fix the sample size in advance, and group allocation was not hidden from the investigators. A model built on a 13 V-J signature distinguished ophthalmopathy from stable hyperthyroidism, reaching 87.88% sensitivity and under 84% specificity in cross-validation and 80%/75% in testing.

Stable Graves' hyperthyroidism was defined as no progression to ophthalmopathy during 18 months of follow-up. Hyperthyroidism patients were newly diagnosed, had a disease duration of under 2 months, and were aged 18 to 65 years. Exclusion was applied to patients with uncontrolled infections, other autoimmune diseases, pregnancy or lactation. Diagnoses were established on the basis of clinical symptoms, serum thyroxine and TRAb, thyroid ultrasound, and orbital computed tomography. PBMCs were isolated from about 9.2 ml of fresh peripheral blood by Ficoll-Paque density gradient centrifugation. Total RNA was extracted using Trizol reagent, and RNA quality was assessed on an Agilent 2100 Bioanalyzer.

Sequenced: blood. The receptor chain draws on TRBV3-1 and TRBJ2-7; there is no confident call for the D gene. This receptor was taken from a woman younger than 35 with Graves' hyperthyroidism. The CDR3: CASSQGAEQYF. The sequenced DNA is TGTGCCAGCAGCCAAGGAGCCGAGCAGTACTTC.